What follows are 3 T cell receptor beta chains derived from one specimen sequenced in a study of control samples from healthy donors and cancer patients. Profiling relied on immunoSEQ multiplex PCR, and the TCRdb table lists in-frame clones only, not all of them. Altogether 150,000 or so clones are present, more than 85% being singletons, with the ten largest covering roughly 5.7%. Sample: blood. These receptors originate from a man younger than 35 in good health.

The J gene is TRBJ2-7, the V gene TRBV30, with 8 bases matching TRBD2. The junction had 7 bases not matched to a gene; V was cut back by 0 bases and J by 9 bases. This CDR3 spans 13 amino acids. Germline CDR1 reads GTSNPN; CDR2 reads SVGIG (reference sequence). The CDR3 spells CAWSVSGTHGQYF. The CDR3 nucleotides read TGTGCCTGGAGTGTTAGCGGGACCCACGGGCAGTACTTC.

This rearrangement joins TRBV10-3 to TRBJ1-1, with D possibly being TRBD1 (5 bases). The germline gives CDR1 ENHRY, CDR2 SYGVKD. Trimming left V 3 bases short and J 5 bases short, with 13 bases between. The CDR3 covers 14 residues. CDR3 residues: CAISETLGVTEAFF. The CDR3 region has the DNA TGTGCCATCAGTGAAACGCTAGGGGTGACTGAAGCTTTCTTT.

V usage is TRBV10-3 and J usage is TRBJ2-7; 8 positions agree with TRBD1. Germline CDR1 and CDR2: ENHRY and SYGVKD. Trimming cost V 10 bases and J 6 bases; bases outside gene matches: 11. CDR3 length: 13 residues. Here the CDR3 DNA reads TGTGCCACCGACAGGGTCACAGGGGGCGAGCAGTACTTC. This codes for CATDRVTGGEQYF.